This TCR beta chain was profiled in a study of T cells in Graves' hyperthyroidism and ophthalmopathy. In germline, CDR1 is MNHEY, CDR2 SVGEGT. V lost 6 bases and J lost 0; bases outside the gene matches: 12. The length of the CDR3 is 19 residues. It was RNA transcripts that yielded the amplified TCR beta CDR3 regions. Researchers ran a first-round RT-PCR on the TCR CDR3 using the HTBI primer set. TCRdb reprocessed the multiplex PCR reads with MiXCR, giving one entry per CDR3 protein. Among 650,000 to 750,000 distinct CDR3 sequences listed, approximately 14% were seen once. This TCR derives from a woman between 18 and 29 years old with Graves' hyperthyroidism. The sample consisted of blood. V gene TRBV6-2 or TRBV6-3 combines with J gene TRBJ1-5; 12 bases align to TRBD1. The CDR3 protein is CASRRRGDRGQISNQPQHF. The CDR3 nucleotides are TGTGCCAGCAGGCGAAGAGGGGACAGGGGGCAAATTAGCAATCAGCCCCAGCATTTT.